This entry describes one T cell receptor beta chain. Its antigen is not identified. V lost 2 bases to trimming and J lost 0 bases, with 14 bases between them. The CDR3 loop spans 18 amino acids. The germline CDR1 and CDR2 sequences are KGHSH and LQKENI. Primers included in the PCR were 60 Vbeta and 13 Jbeta primers. The repertoire was sequenced with immunoSEQ multiplex PCR; TCRdb's copy has only in-frame clones and lacks some. The data contain roughly 86,000 clones, over 55% of them singletons. The record originates from a study of cytomegalovirus exposure and HLA in healthy donors. Study as a whole: Earlier, almost 120 million unique TCR beta sequences were recovered from around 200 million T cells by an analysis. General study results and limits: TCR beta sequences numbering roughly 16,000 were associated with HLA alleles at 0.05 false discovery rate in a later analysis. Evidence from a later analysis indicated that most CMV-associated TCR beta chains looked HLA-restricted.

The TCR was taken from a woman between 45 and 60 years old in good health and CMV-seropositive. The sample comprised PBMCs. The rearrangement uses TRBV18 and TRBJ2-6; D gene unclear. The CDR3 DNA reads TGTGCCAGCTCACCAGGGCAGTACTCCCTCTCTGGGGCCAACGTCCTGACTTTC. It encodes CASSPGQYSLSGANVLTF.